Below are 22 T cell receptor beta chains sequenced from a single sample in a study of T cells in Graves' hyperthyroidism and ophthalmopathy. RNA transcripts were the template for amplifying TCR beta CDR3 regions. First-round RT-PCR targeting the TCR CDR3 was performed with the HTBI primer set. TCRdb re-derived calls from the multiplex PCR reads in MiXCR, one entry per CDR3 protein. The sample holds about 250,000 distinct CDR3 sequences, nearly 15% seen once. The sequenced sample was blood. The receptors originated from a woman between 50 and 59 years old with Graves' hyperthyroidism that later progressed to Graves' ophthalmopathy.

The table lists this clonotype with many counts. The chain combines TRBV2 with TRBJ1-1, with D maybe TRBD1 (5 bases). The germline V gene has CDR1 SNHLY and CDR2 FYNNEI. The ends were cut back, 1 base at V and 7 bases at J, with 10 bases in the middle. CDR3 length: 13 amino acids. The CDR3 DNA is TGTGCCAGCAGTGAAGGACAGAATGATGAAGCTTTCTTT. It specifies CASSEGQNDEAFF.

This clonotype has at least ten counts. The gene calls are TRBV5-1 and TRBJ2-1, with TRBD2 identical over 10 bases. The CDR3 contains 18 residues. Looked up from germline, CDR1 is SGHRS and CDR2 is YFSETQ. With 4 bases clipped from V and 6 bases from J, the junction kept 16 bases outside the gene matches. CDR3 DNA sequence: TGCGCCAGCAGCCGAAAAGGACTAGCGGATCATCGCACCAATGAGCAGTTCTTC. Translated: CASSRKGLADHRTNEQFF.

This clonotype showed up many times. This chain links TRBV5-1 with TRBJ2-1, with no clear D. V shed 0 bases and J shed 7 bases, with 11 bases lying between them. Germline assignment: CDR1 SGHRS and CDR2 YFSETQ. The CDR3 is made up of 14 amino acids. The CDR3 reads CASSLGQSRNEQFF. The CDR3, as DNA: TGCGCCAGCAGCTTGGGGCAGTCTCGAAATGAGCAGTTCTTC.

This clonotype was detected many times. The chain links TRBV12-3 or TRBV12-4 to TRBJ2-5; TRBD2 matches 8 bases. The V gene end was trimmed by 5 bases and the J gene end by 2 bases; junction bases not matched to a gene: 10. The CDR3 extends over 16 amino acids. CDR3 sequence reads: CASSATSGALQETQYF. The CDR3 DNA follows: TGTGCCAGCAGTGCAACTAGCGGAGCCCTACAAGAGACCCAGTACTTC.

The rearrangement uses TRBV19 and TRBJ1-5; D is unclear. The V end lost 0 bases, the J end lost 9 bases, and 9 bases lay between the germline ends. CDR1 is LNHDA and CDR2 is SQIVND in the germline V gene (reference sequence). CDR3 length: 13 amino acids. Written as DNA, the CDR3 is TGTGCCAGTAGTATAGATCTTGAGGGGCCCCAGCATTTT. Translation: CASSIDLEGPQHF. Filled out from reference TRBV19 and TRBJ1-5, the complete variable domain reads DGGITQSPKYLFRKEGQNVTLSCEQNLNHDAMYWYRQDPGQGLRLIYYSQIVNDFQKGDIAEGYSVSREKKESFPLTVTSAQKNPTAFYLCASSIDLEGPQHFGDGTRLSIL.

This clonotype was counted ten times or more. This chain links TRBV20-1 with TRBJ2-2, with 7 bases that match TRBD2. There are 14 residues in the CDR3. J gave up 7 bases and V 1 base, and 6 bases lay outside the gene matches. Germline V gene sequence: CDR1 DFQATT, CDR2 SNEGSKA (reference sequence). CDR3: CSARVGGSDGELFF. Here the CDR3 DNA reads TGCAGTGCTAGAGTTGGCGGGAGTGACGGGGAGCTGTTTTTT.

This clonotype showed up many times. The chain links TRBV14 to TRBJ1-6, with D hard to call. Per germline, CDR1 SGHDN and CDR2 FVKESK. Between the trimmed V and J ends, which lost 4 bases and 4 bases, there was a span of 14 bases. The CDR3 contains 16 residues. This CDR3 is CASSPNRGDYNSPLHF. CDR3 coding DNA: TGTGCCAGCAGCCCAAACCGCGGGGATTATAATTCACCCCTCCACTTT. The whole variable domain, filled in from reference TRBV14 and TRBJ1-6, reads EAGVTQFPSHSVIEKGQTVTLRCDPISGHDNLYWYRRVMGKEIKFLLHFVKESKQDESGMPNNRFLAERTGGTYSTLKVQPAELEDSGVYFCASSPNRGDYNSPLHFGNGTRLTVT.

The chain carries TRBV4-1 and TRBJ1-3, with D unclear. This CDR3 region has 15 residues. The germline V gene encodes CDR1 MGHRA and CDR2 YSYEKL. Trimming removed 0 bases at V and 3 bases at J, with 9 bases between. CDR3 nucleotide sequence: TGCGCCAGCAGCCAAGACGCGACTGATGGAAACACCATATATTTT. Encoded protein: CASSQDATDGNTIYF.

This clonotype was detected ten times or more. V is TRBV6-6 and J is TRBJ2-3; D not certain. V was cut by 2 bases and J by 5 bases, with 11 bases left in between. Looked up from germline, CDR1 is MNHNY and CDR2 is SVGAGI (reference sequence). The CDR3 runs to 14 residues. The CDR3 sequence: CASSYKWTGDTQYF. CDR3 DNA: TGTGCCAGCAGTTACAAATGGACGGGAGATACGCAGTATTTT.

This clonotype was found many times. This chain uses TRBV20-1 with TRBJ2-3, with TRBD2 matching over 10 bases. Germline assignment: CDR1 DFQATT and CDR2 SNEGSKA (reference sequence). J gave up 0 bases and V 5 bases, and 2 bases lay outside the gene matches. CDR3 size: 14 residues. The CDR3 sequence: CSAWTSGSTDTQYF. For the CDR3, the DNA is TGCAGTGCTTGGACTAGCGGAAGCACAGATACGCAGTATTTT.

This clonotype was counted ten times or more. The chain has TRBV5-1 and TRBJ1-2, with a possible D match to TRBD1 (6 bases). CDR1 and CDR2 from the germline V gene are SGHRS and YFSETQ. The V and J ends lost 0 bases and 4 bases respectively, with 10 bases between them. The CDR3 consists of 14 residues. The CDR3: CASSLGYRAYGYTF. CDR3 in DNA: TGCGCCAGCAGCTTGGGGTACAGGGCCTATGGCTACACCTTC.

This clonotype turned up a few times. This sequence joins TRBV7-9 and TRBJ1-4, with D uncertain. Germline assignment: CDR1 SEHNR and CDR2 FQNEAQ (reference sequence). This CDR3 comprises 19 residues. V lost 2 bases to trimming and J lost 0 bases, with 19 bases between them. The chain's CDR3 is CASSLMAGSVGATNEKLFF. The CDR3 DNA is TGTGCCAGCAGCTTAATGGCAGGCTCTGTGGGAGCAACTAATGAAAAACTGTTTTTT.

In nucleotides, the CDR3 is TGTGCCAGCAGCTTAAGCGGAATGGCAGATACGCAGTATTTT. Protein: CASSLSGMADTQYF. This rearrangement joins TRBV7-6 to TRBJ2-3, with a possible D match to TRBD2 (5 bases). Trimming cost V 2 bases and J 4 bases, with 10 bases left between them. From germline, CDR1 is SGHVS and CDR2 FNYEAQ. This CDR3 spans 14 amino acids.

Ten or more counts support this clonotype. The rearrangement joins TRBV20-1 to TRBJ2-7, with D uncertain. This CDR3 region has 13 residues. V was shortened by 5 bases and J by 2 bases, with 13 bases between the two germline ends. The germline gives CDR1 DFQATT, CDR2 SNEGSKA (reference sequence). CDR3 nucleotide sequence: TGCAGTGCTCTTTCGACTCACACCTACGAGCAGTACTTC. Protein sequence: CSALSTHTYEQYF.

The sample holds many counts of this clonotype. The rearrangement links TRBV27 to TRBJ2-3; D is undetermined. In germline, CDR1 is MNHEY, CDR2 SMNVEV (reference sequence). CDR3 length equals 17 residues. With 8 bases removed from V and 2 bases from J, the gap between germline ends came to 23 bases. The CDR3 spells CASLGTPLAGYTDTQYF. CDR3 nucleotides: TGTGCCAGCCTAGGAACCCCCTTAGCAGGCTACACAGATACGCAGTATTTT.

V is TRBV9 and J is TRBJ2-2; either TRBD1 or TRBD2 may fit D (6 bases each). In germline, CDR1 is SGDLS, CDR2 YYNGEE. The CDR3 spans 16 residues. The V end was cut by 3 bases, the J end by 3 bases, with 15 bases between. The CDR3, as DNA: TGTGCCAGCAGCGAGAGTAGGGGGACTCACACCGGGGAGCTGTTTTTT. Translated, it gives CASSESRGTHTGELFF.

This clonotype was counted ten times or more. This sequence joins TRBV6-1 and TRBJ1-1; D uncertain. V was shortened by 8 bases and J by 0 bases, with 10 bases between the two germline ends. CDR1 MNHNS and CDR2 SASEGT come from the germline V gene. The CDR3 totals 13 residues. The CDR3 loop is CASVKVMNTEAFF. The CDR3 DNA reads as TGTGCCAGCGTAAAGGTCATGAACACTGAAGCTTTCTTT.

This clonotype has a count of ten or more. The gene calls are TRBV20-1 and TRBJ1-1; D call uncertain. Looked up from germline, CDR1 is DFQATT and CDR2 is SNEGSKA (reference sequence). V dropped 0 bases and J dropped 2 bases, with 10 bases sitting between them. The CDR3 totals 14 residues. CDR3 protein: CSARDFAENTEAFF. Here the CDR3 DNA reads TGCAGTGCTAGAGATTTCGCGGAAAACACTGAAGCTTTCTTT.

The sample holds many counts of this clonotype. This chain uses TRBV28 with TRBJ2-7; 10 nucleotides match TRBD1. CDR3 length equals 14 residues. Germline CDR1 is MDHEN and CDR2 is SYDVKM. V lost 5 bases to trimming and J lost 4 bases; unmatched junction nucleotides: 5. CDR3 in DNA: TGTGCCAGCAGTCCGACAGGGGGCGAGTACGAGCAGTACTTC. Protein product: CASSPTGGEYEQYF.

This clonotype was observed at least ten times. The CDR3 loop is CASSPPASNEQFF. In DNA, the CDR3 is TGTGCCAGCAGTCCCCCCGCTTCAAATGAGCAGTTCTTC. V is TRBV28 and J is TRBJ2-1; D remains unclear. Per germline, CDR1 MDHEN and CDR2 SYDVKM. CDR3 length: 13 residues. The V end was cut by 5 bases, the J end by 7 bases, with 12 bases between.

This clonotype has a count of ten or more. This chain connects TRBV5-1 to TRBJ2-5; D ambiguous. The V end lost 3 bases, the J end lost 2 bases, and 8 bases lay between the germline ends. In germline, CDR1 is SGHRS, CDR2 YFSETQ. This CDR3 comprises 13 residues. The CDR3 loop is CASSYALQETQYF. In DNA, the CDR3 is TGCGCCAGCAGCTACGCCCTACAAGAGACCCAGTACTTC.

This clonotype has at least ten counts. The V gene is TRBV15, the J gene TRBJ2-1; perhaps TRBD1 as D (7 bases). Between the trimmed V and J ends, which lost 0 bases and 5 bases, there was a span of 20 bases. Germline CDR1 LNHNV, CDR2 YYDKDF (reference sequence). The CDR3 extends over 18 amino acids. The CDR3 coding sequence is TGTGCCACCAGCAGAGATTACGGAGGAGGGGGCGCCGACAATGAGCAGTTCTTC. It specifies CATSRDYGGGGADNEQFF.